The 3 T cell receptor beta chains below come from one sample, sequenced in a study of T-cell reconstitution after alpha-beta-depleted transplantation in children. Preparation of the TCRbeta library was carried out with unique molecular identifiers. From the PCR reads, TCRdb called clonotypes with MiXCR, one entry per CDR3 protein. The sample lists a few hundred thousand distinct CDR3 sequences, 9% to 10% occurring once. The starting material was PBMCs from the stem cell graft donor, obtained from the stem cell graft. Receptors were obtained from a human donor who donated a stem cell graft to a child with SCID.

This clonotype was seen repeatedly, ten times or more. The chain joins TRBV7-9 to TRBJ2-5; 7 positions agree with TRBD2. The trim removed 2 bases at V and 2 bases at J, leaving 2 bases unmatched. Germline CDR1 and CDR2: SEHNR and FQNEAQ (reference sequence). The CDR3 covers 14 residues. This CDR3 reads CASSLSGKQETQYF. CDR3 DNA: TGTGCCAGCAGCTTAAGCGGGAAACAAGAGACCCAGTACTTC.

This clonotype has a count of ten or more. The rearrangement links TRBV7-9 to TRBJ2-6; D unclear. CDR1 is SEHNR and CDR2 is FQNEAQ in the germline V gene (reference sequence). This CDR3 is 11 amino acids long. The V gene lost 11 bases and the J gene lost 2 bases, with 4 bases spanning the gap. CDR3 coding DNA: TGTGCCGGCACTGGGGCCAACGTCCTGACTTTC. Encoded protein: CAGTGANVLTF. The variable domain in full, completed from reference TRBV7-9 and TRBJ2-6, reads DTGVSQNPRHKITKRGQNVTFRCDPISEHNRLYWYRQTLGQGPEFLTYFQNEAQLEKSRLLSDRFSAERPKGSFSTLEIQRTEQGDSAMYLCAGTGANVLTFGAGSRLTVL.

In this sample, this clonotype turned up many times. The chain employs TRBV20-1 and TRBJ2-5, with 8 bases identical to TRBD2. The CDR3 loop spans 14 amino acids. V was pared by 0 bases and J by 4 bases, with 4 bases of the junction left unmatched. Germline CDR1 and CDR2: DFQATT and SNEGSKA (reference sequence). This CDR3 reads CSAREASGLETQYF. The CDR3 coding sequence is TGCAGTGCTAGAGAGGCTAGCGGGTTAGAGACCCAGTACTTC.